This T cell receptor (beta chain) is from a study of identical twins. This clonotype occurred many times. Trimming removed 2 bases from V and 2 bases from J, with 12 bases in between. This CDR3 has 15 amino acids. TCRdb re-called the 5' RACE reads through MiXCR, storing one row per CDR3 protein. Of some 760,000 distinct CDR3 sequences in the sample, 15% to 20% were seen once. Another study also made use of these data, one on T cells expressing NK-cell markers. This second study says: Sorted CD3+CD56+NKG2C+, CD3+CD56+NKG2C- and CD3+CD56-NKG2C+ T-cell subsets were beta-chain profiled.

V is TRBV12-3 or TRBV12-4 and J is TRBJ1-2; D unresolved. This TCR came from a woman aged 18-30 years in good health. The sample taken for sequencing was PBMCs. The CDR3 nucleotides read TGTGCCAGCAGTTTAAGCGGGAATAACAACTATGGCTACACCTTC. Amino acid sequence: CASSLSGNNNYGYTF.